What follows are 4 T cell receptor beta chains derived from one specimen sequenced in a study of blood T cell repertoires in COVID-19 (dated by TCRdb to about 2020). Preparation of the library involved the immunoSEQ multiplex PCR assay. Sourced from immuneACCESS, this table was stored by TCRdb with only in-frame sequences that have V and J called. A share of the clones is absent; for the studies checked, an unresolved V gene accounts for under half, and the remainder has no known explanation. The sample table contains over 200,000 clones; only one count was recorded for approximately 90% of them. The top ten constitute 15% of the sample. Sequencing was done on a sample of PBMCs or T cells enriched from blood (not recorded which). All receptors come from a man younger than 35 who had recovered from COVID-19.

The chain recombines TRBV11-2 with TRBJ2-7; 9 positions match TRBD1. V lost 5 bases to trimming and J lost 0 bases; unmatched junction nucleotides: 11. The germline V gene encodes CDR1 SGHAT and CDR2 FQNNGV. This CDR3 spans 17 amino acids. The CDR3, as DNA: TGTGCCAGCAGCGTCAGAATGGACAGGGGAAGCTCCTACGAGCAGTACTTC. It codes for CASSVRMDRGSSYEQYF.

Only a few counts were recorded for this clone. The CDR3 reads CASRTGTASNYGYTF. The DNA for the CDR3 is TGTGCCAGCAGAACCGGGACAGCCTCTAACTATGGCTACACCTTC. This sequence joins TRBV2 and TRBJ1-2; 7 bases line up with TRBD1. After removal of 6 bases from V and 0 bases from J, the junction contained 7 bases not matched to a gene. The CDR3 loop spans 15 amino acids. Germline values: CDR1 SNHLY, CDR2 FYNNEI.

The V gene is TRBV12-3 or TRBV12-4, the J gene TRBJ1-2; D is possibly TRBD1 (5 bases). The CDR3 contains 12 residues. V was shortened by 6 bases and J by 8 bases, with 13 bases between the two germline ends. The chain's CDR3 is CASSDRGEGYTF. The CDR3 nucleotides are TGTGCCAGCAGCGATCGGGGGGAAGGCTACACCTTC.

V and J are TRBV5-1 and TRBJ2-7, with TRBD2 identical over 11 bases. Germline V lookup: CDR1 SGHRS, CDR2 YFSETQ. The CDR3 totals 15 residues. V lost 4 bases to trimming and J lost 4 bases; unmatched junction nucleotides: 7. This CDR3 is CASSQLAGARYEQYF. CDR3 nucleotide sequence: TGCGCCAGCAGCCAACTAGCGGGGGCGCGTTACGAGCAGTACTTC. Variable domain in full (rest from reference TRBV5-1 and TRBJ2-7): KAGVTQTPRYLIKTRGQQVTLSCSPISGHRSVSWYQQTPGQGLQFLFEYFSETQRNKGNFPGRFSGRQFSNSRSEMNVSTLELGDSALYLCASSQLAGARYEQYFGPGTRLTVT.